This T cell receptor beta chain comes out of a study of response to subunit inactivated influenza vaccine. Whole-study results and caveats: After each seasonal influenza vaccination, few new T cells are recruited, the authors suggested.

TCRdb reprocessed the RT-PCR reads with MiXCR, giving one entry per CDR3 protein. The sample has around 710,000 distinct CDR3 sequences, around 13% seen once. A remark on this clonotype: Its cognate antigen is unknown.

Germline CDR1 and CDR2: MNHEY and SVGAGI. V gave up 2 bases and J gave up 5 bases, with 9 bases separating them. The CDR3 extends over 14 amino acids. The source material was PBMCs from blood, sampled around 14 days before vaccination. This sequence was found in a man aged 45-60 years who received an inactivated influenza vaccine. This chain connects TRBV6-5 to TRBJ1-4; TRBD1 is a possible D gene (5 bases). The CDR3 DNA reads as TGTGCCAGCAGTTACCGACAGTTCAATGAAAAACTGTTTTTT. As protein: CASSYRQFNEKLFF.